This T cell receptor (beta chain) was recovered during a study of cytomegalovirus exposure and HLA in healthy donors. Note on this clone: Its specificity is unknown.

These donors counted as nominally healthy when sampled, but unrecorded immune exposures were likely. V was clipped by 3 bases and J by 2 bases, with 14 bases between them. This CDR3 spans 16 amino acids. CDR1 and CDR2 from the germline V gene are MDHEN and SYDVKM. Study conclusions and caveats: The investigators catalogued 164 TCR beta chains as cytomegalovirus-associated. Common viral pathogens seemed, in a later analysis, to connect with several of the most significant clusters. Analyzed later, association rates of TCRs varied across HLA loci, with DRB1 most and HLA-C fewest.

The PCR made use of 60 Vbeta and 13 Jbeta primers. The repertoire was sequenced with immunoSEQ multiplex PCR; TCRdb's copy has only in-frame clones and lacks some. In the table there are approximately 180,000 clones, about 84% of which are singletons. The genes are TRBV28 and TRBJ1-5, with D possibly TRBD1 on 6 matching bases. The sequencing sample was made of PBMCs. This receptor was obtained from a man younger than 30 in good health and CMV-seronegative. The CDR3 here is CASSLGRAGGNQPQHF. The CDR3 coding sequence is TGTGCCAGCAGTTTGGGGAGGGCAGGGGGCAATCAGCCCCAGCATTTT.